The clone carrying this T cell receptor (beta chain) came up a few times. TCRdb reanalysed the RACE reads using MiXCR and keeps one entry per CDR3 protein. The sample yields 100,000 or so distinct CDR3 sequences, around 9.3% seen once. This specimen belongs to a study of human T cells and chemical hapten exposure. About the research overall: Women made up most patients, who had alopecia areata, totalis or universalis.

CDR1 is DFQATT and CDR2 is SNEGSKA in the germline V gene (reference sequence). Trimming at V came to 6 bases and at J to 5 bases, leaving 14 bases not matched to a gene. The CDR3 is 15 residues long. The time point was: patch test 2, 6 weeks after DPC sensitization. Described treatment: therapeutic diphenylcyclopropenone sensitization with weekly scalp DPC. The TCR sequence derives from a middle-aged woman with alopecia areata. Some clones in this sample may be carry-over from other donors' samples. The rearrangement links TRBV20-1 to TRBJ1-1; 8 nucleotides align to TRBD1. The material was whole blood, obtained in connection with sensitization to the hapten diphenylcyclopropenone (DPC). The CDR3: CSANVPGQDRTEAFF. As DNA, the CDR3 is TGCAGTGCCAACGTCCCGGGACAGGATCGGACTGAAGCTTTCTTT.